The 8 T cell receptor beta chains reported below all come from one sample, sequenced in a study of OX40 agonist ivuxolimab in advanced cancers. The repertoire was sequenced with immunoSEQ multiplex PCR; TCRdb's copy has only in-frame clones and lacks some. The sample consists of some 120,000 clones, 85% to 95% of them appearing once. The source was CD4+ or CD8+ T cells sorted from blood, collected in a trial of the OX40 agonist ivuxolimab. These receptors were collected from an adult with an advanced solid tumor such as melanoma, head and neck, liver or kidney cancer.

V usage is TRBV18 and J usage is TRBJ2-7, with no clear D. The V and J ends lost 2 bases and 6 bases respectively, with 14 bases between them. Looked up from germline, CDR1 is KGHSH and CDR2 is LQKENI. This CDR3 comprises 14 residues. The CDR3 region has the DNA TGTGCCAGCTCACCAAGGGAAAGGGCCCTCGAGCAGTACTTC. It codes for CASSPRERALEQYF. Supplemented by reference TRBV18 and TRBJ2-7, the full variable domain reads NAGVMQNPRHLVRRRGQEARLRCSPMKGHSHVYWYRQLPEEGLKFMVYLQKENIIDESGMPKERFSAEFPKEGPSILRIQQVVRGDSAAYFCASSPRERALEQYFGPGTRLTVT.

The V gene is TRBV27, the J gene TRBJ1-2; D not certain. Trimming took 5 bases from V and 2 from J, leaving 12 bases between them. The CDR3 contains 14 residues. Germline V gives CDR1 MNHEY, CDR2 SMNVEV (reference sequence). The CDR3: CASSPTGRNYGYTF. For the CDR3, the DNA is TGTGCCAGCAGTCCCACCGGGCGGAACTATGGCTACACCTTC.

In DNA, the CDR3 is TGTGCCAGCAGCTTAGCGAGGACGGGGGCCGGCGGGGAGCTGTTTTTT. This codes for CASSLARTGAGGELFF. The V gene is TRBV7-6, the J gene TRBJ2-2; D may be TRBD1 or TRBD2 (6 bases each). V lost 0 bases and J 7 bases, leaving 15 bases between the germline ends. Germline values: CDR1 SGHVS, CDR2 FNYEAQ. CDR3 size: 16 residues.

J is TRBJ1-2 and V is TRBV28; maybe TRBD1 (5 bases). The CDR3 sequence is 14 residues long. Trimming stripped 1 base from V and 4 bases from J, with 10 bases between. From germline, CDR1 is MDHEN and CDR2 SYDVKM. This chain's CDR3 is CASSLSLGAYGYTF. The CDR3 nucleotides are TGTGCCAGCAGTTTATCCCTAGGGGCCTATGGCTACACCTTC.

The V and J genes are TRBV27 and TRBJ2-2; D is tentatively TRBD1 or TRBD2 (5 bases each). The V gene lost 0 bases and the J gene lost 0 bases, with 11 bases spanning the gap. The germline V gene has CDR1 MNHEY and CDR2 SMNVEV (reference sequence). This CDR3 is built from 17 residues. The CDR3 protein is CASSLSGRATNTGELFF. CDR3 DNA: TGTGCCAGCAGTTTATCGGGGCGGGCTACGAACACCGGGGAGCTGTTTTTT.

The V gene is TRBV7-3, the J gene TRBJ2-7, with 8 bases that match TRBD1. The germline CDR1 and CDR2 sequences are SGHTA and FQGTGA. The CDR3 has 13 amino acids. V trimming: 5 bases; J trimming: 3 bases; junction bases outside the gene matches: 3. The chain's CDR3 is CASSPGTGYEQYF. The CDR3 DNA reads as TGTGCCAGCAGCCCAGGGACAGGCTACGAGCAGTACTTC.

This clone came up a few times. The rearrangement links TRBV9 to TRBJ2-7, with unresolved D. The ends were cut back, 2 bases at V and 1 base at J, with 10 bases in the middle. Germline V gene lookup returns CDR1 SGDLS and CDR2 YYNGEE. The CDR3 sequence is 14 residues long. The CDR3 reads CASSVSDVSYEQYF. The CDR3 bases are TGTGCCAGCAGCGTGTCGGACGTTTCCTACGAGCAGTACTTC. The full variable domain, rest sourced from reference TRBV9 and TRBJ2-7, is DSGVTQTPKHLITATGQRVTLRCSPRSGDLSVYWYQQSLDQGLQFLIQYYNGEERAKGNILERFSAQQFPDLHSELNLSSLELGDSALYFCASSVSDVSYEQYFGPGTRLTVT.

The CDR3 region has the DNA TGTGCCAGCAGCCCCCGTTTAGGGTTTACGGGAAACACCATATATTTT. It translates to CASSPRLGFTGNTIYF. The rearrangement uses TRBV9 and TRBJ1-3; D is undetermined. Germline loops: CDR1 SGDLS, CDR2 YYNGEE. V was cut by 4 bases and J by 4 bases, with 18 bases left in between. CDR3 length: 16 residues. The full variable domain, its missing parts supplied by reference TRBV9 and TRBJ1-3, is DSGVTQTPKHLITATGQRVTLRCSPRSGDLSVYWYQQSLDQGLQFLIQYYNGEERAKGNILERFSAQQFPDLHSELNLSSLELGDSALYFCASSPRLGFTGNTIYFGEGSWLTVV.